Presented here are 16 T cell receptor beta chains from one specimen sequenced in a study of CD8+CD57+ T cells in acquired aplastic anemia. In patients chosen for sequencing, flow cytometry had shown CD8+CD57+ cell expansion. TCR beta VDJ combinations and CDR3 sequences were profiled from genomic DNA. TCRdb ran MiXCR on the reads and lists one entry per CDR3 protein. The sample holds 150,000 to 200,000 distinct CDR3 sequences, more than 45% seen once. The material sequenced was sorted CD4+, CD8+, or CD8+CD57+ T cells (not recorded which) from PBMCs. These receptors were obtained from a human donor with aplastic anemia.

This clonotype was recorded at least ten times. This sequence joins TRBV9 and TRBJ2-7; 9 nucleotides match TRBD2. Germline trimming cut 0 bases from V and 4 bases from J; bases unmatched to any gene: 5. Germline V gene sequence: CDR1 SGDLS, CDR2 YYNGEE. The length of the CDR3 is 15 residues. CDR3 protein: CASSVGAGGRYEQYF. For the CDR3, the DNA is TGTGCCAGCAGCGTAGGGGCGGGGGGGCGTTACGAGCAGTACTTC.

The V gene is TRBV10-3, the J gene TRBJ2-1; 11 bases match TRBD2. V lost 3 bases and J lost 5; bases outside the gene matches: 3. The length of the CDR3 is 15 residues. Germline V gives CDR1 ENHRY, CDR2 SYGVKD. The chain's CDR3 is CAISETSGGHNEQFF. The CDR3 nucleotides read TGTGCCATCAGTGAAACTAGCGGGGGACACAATGAGCAGTTCTTC.

CDR3 protein: CSVDVGGGGSGYGYTF. As DNA, the CDR3 is TGCAGCGTTGATGTAGGGGGCGGCGGCTCAGGCTATGGCTACACCTTC. This chain links TRBV29-1 with TRBJ1-2; 7 bases are shared with TRBD1. V lost 3 bases, J lost 4 bases, and 14 bases stayed unmatched. CDR3 size: 16 residues. Germline CDR1 reads SQVTM; CDR2 reads ANQGSEA.

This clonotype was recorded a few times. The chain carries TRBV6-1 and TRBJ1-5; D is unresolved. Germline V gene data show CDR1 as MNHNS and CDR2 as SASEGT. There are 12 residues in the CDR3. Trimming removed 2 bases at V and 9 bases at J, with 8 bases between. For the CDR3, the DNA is TGTGCCAGCAGTGAAAATGATCGGCCCCAGCATTTT. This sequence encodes CASSENDRPQHF.

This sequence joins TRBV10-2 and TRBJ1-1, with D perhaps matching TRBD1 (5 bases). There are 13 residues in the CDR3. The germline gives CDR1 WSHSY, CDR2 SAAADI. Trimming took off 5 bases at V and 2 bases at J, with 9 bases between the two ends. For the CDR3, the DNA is TGCGCCAGCAGTCTGGGGGACAACACTGAAGCTTTCTTT. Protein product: CASSLGDNTEAFF.

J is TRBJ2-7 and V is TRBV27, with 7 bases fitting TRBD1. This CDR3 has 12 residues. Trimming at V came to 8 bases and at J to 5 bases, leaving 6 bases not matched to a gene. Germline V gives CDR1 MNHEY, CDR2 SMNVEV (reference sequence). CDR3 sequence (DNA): TGTGCCAGCGGTTACAGGGGCGACGAGCAGTACTTC. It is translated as CASGYRGDEQYF.

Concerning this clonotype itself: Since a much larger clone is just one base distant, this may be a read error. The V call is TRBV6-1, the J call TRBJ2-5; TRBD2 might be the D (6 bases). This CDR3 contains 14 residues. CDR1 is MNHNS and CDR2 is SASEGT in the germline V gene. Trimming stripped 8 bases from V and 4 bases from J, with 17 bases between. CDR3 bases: TGTGCCAGCTATCGAGTGGGGGGTGGAGAGACCCAGTACTTC. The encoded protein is CASYRVGGGETQYF.

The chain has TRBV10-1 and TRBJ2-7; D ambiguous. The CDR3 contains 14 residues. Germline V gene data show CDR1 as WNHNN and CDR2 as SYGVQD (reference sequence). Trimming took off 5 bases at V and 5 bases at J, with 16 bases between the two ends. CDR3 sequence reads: CASSPDPILHEQYF. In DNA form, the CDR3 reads TGCGCCAGCAGTCCTGACCCCATACTACACGAGCAGTACTTC.

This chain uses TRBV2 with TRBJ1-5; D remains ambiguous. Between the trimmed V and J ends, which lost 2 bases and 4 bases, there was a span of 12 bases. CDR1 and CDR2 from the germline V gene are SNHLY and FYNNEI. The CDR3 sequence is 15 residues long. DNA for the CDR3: TGTGCCAGCAGTGAATTTGGTCCCCAAAATCAGCCCCAGCATTTT. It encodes CASSEFGPQNQPQHF.

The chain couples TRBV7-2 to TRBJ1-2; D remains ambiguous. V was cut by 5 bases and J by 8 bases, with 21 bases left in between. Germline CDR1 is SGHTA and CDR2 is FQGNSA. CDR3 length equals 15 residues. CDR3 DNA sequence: TGTGCCAGCAGCACCTTTTACCCGGAGGGCGGGGGCTACACCTTC. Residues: CASSTFYPEGGGYTF.

The DNA for the CDR3 is TGTGCCAGCAGCCAAGATCCGCGCTCCCTAAACATTCAGTACTTC. This encodes CASSQDPRSLNIQYF. The chain employs TRBV4-2 and TRBJ2-4; D not certain. Germline V gene sequence: CDR1 LGHNA, CDR2 YNFKEQ. The CDR3 spans 15 residues. V dropped 0 bases and J dropped 6 bases, with 12 bases sitting between them.

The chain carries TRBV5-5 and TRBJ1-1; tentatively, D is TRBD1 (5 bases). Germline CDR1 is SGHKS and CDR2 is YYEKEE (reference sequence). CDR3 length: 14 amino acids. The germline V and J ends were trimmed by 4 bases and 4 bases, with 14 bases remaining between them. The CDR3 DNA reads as TGTGCCAGCAGCCAAGAAGGAGGGACCACTGAAGCTTTCTTT. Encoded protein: CASSQEGGTTEAFF.

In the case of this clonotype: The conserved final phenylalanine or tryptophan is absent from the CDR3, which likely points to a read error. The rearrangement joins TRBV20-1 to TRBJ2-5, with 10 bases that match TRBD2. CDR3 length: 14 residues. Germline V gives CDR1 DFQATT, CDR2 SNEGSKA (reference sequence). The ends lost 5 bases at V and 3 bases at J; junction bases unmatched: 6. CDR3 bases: TGCAGTGCTGAGGGTCTAGCGGGGGAAGAGACCCAGTACTTG. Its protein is CSAEGLAGEETQYL.

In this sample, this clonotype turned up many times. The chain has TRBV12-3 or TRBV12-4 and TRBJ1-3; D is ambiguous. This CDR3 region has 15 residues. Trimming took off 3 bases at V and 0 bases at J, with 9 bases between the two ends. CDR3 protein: CASSFGQLSGNTIYF. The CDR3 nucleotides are TGTGCCAGCAGTTTCGGTCAGCTCTCTGGAAACACCATATATTTT.

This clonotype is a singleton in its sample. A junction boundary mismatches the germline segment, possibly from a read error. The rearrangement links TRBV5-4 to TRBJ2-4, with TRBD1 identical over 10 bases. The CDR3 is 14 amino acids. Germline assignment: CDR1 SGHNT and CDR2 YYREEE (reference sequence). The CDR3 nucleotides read TGTGCCAGCAGCGCCGGACAGGGGGAAAACACTCAGTACTTC. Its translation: CASSAGQGENTQYF.

CDR3: CASSLGGQVNSPLHF. The CDR3 DNA sequence: TGCGCCAGCAGCTTGGGGGGTCAGGTTAATTCACCCCTCCACTTT. This chain links TRBV5-1 with TRBJ1-6; no definite D call. CDR1 is SGHRS and CDR2 is YFSETQ in the germline V gene. V lost 0 bases and J lost 6, with 10 bases in between. The CDR3 extends over 15 amino acids.